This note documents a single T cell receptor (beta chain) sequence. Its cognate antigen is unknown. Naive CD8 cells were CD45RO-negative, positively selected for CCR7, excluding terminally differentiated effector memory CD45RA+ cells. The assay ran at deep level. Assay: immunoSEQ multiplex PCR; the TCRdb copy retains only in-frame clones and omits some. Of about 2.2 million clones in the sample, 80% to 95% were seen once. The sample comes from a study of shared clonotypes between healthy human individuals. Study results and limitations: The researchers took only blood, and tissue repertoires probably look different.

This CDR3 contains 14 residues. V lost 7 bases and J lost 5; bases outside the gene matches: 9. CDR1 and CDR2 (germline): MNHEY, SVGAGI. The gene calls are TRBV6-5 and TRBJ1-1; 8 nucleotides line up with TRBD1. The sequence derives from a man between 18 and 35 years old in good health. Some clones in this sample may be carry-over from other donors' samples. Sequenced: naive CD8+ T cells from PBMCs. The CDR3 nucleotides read TGTGCCAGCAATTTAGCAGGGGGCATTACTGAAGCTTTCTTT. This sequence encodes CASNLAGGITEAFF.